The present TCR beta chain was sequenced within a study of blood T cell repertoires in COVID-19. Overall study context: The United States, Italy and Spain were the sources of the acute and convalescent COVID-19 samples. PBMCs, B-cell-depleted T cells, or T cells provided the cDNA or gDNA that made up the material.

The CDR3 has 13 residues. Germline V gene sequence: CDR1 SNHLY, CDR2 FYNNEI. The ends were cut back, 8 bases at V and 5 bases at J, with 15 bases in the middle. Profiling relied on immunoSEQ multiplex PCR, and the TCRdb table lists in-frame clones only, not all of them. Of tens of thousands of clones in the sample, 77% were seen once. This sequence joins TRBV2 and TRBJ1-1; TRBD1 is a possible D gene (5 bases). The sequence came from a woman in her seventies with acute or convalescent COVID-19. Sequencing used peripheral blood. The CDR3 DNA is TGTGCCAGCCACACAGGCCTGGGGACTGAAGCTTTCTTT. Translating gives CASHTGLGTEAFF.